This T cell receptor beta chain was documented in a study of blood T cell repertoires in COVID-19. Looking at the study overall: Sites across the United States, Italy and Spain contributed samples from acute and convalescent COVID-19. Nucleic acid was either cDNA or gDNA, and it came from T cells, B-cell-depleted T cells, or PBMCs.

Under the authors' procedure: By means of reference gene primer amplification, nucleated cell counts were estimated. Profiling relied on immunoSEQ multiplex PCR, and the TCRdb table lists in-frame clones only, not all of them. V and J calls and clone size follow that table, whereas D and trimming were derived from the DNA. This sample has approximately 260,000 clones, with under 90% found just once. This receptor was taken from a human donor in a cohort sampled during active COVID-19. Sample: peripheral blood.

CDR3 in amino acids: CASDGTVNTEAFF. CDR3 nucleotides: TGCGCCAGCGATGGGACAGTGAACACTGAAGCTTTCTTT. V is TRBV5-1 and J is TRBJ1-1; TRBD1 matches 7 bases. The germline V gene has CDR1 SGHRS and CDR2 YFSETQ. This CDR3 contains 13 residues. V lost 7 bases and J lost 0; bases outside the gene matches: 3.